These 8 T cell receptor beta chains were sequenced from one sample in a study of graft-versus-host responses after intestinal transplantation. Some 200,000 CFSE-labeled responder cells were plated with some 200,000 irradiated, violet-dye-labeled stimulator cells. The table came from immunoSEQ multiplex PCR; TCRdb's copy has only in-frame clones and leaves some out. The repertoire has about 12,000 clones, 35% of them found once; the top ten carry more than 2.5%. Material: alloreactive CD8+ T cells from a mixed lymphocyte reaction culture, obtained before intestinal transplant. The subset: CFSE-low proliferating T cells sorted from approximately 6-day pre-transplant mixed lymphocyte reaction (GvH or HvG direction). These receptors were collected from a human patient who received an intestinal transplant.

The chain combines TRBV6-6 with TRBJ2-5; possibly TRBD2 for D (5 bases). V shed 5 bases and J shed 2 bases, with 12 bases lying between them. Germline V gene sequence: CDR1 MNHNY, CDR2 SVGAGI (reference sequence). This CDR3 contains 14 residues. The CDR3 DNA reads as TGTGCCAGCAGTCCCGGACTGCAACAAGAGACCCAGTACTTC. It specifies CASSPGLQQETQYF.

This clone was found a few times. The chain carries TRBV2 and TRBJ1-1; 7 bases are a match to TRBD1. Germline values: CDR1 SNHLY, CDR2 FYNNEI. Trimming took 4 bases from V and 6 from J; bases not matched to a gene: 2. CDR3 size: 12 residues. The CDR3 protein is CASSGQGAEAFF. Here the CDR3 DNA reads TGTGCCAGCAGTGGACAGGGCGCTGAAGCTTTCTTT.

This sequence joins TRBV11-2 and TRBJ2-3; 8 positions match TRBD2. The germline gives CDR1 SGHAT, CDR2 FQNNGV. The junction had 6 bases not matched to a gene; V was cut back by 3 bases and J by 1 base. The CDR3 is 16 residues long. The CDR3 sequence: CASSFTAGVGTDTQYF. The CDR3 region has the DNA TGTGCCAGCAGCTTTACAGCGGGAGTGGGCACAGATACGCAGTATTTT.

This clone is labeled medium-sized. V is TRBV7-3 and J is TRBJ1-4; TRBD1 aligns across 8 bases. The CDR3 is 12 amino acids. The germline V gene encodes CDR1 SGHTA and CDR2 FQGTGA. V gave up 1 base and J gave up 14 bases; unmatched junction bases: 3. CDR3 DNA: TGTGCCAGCAGCTTAAAAAGGACAGGGCTGTTTTTT. It encodes CASSLKRTGLFF.

V usage is TRBV30 and J usage is TRBJ2-7; D possibly matches TRBD1 or TRBD2 (5 bases each). The V end was cut by 4 bases, the J end by 3 bases, with 13 bases between. The CDR3 spans 13 residues. The germline gives CDR1 GTSNPN, CDR2 SVGIG (reference sequence). In DNA, the CDR3 is TGTGCCTGGAACGAGGGGAGAGACTACGAGCAGTACTTC. This encodes CAWNEGRDYEQYF.

The V gene is TRBV5-1, the J gene TRBJ2-1, with D maybe TRBD1 (6 bases). The length of the CDR3 is 16 residues. Trimming removed 8 bases at V and 7 bases at J, with 25 bases between. CDR1 and CDR2 from the germline V gene are SGHRS and YFSETQ. DNA for the CDR3: TGCGCCAGTACTACTGATCAGGGGTCCCCTCGAAATGAGCAGTTCTTC. Protein product: CASTTDQGSPRNEQFF.

By sample fraction, this clone is medium-sized. The chain links TRBV5-8 to TRBJ1-5, with D maybe TRBD1 (5 bases). CDR1 and CDR2 from the germline V gene are SGHTS and YDEGEE. Trimming removed 1 base from V and 4 bases from J, with 12 bases in between. This CDR3 is built from 15 residues. The CDR3 region is CASSLFGGTNQPQHF. CDR3 nucleotide sequence: TGTGCCAGCAGCTTGTTCGGGGGGACGAATCAGCCCCAGCATTTT.

The chain uses TRBV5-1 and TRBJ1-1; D is possibly TRBD1 (6 bases). This CDR3 is 15 amino acids long. Per germline, CDR1 SGHRS and CDR2 YFSETQ. V gave up 7 bases and J gave up 1 base, with 17 bases separating them. The CDR3 loop reads CASRQGARGNTEAFF. The CDR3 region has the DNA TGCGCCAGCCGTCAGGGCGCCAGGGGGAACACTGAAGCTTTCTTT.